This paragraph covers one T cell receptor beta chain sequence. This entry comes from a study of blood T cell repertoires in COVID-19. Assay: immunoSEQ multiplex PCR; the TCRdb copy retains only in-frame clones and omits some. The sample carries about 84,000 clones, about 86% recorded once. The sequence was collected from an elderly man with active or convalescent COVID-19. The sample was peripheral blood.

The CDR3 DNA is TGTGCCAGCAGTGAGGGTCAGGGGCGCGGCTACACCTTC. Protein product: CASSEGQGRGYTF. V and J are TRBV2 and TRBJ1-2; D is perhaps TRBD1 (6 bases). V was pared by 3 bases and J by 8 bases, with 13 bases between. Germline-derived CDR1 and CDR2 are SNHLY and FYNNEI. The CDR3 has 13 amino acids.